This T cell receptor beta chain was profiled in a study of blood T cell repertoires in COVID-19. As for the study in general: Some COVID-19 samples were acute and others convalescent; all came from the United States, Italy and Spain.

Repertoires were generated with immunoSEQ multiplex PCR, while TCRdb's copy carries only in-frame clones and drops some. The sample comprises under 200,000 clones, about 86% of which are singletons, and around 6.6% rests with the top ten. The germline V and J ends were trimmed by 5 bases and 4 bases, with 12 bases remaining between them. This CDR3 region has 13 residues. Sequencing was done on a sample of peripheral blood. The TCR sequence derives from a man between 50 and 59 years old with active or convalescent COVID-19. The rearrangement uses TRBV12-3 or TRBV12-4 and TRBJ2-7; tentative D call: TRBD1 (6 bases). CDR3 region: CASSRDIRYEQYF. In DNA, the CDR3 is TGTGCCAGCAGTCGGGACATACGATACGAGCAGTACTTC.